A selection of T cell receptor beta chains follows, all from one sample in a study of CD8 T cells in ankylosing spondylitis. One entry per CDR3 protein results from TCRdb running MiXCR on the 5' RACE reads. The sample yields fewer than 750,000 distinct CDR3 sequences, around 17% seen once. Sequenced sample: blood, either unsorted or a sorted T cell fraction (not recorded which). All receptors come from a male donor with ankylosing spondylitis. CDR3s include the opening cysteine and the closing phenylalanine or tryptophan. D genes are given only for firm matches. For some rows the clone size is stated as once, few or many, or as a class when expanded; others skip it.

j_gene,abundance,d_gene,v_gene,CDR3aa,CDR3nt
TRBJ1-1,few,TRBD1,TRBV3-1,CASHTGQGTGEAFF,TGTGCCAGCCACACCGGACAGGGGACCGGTGAAGCTTTCTTT
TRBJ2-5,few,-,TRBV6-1,CASSQQSNKETQYF,TGTGCCAGCAGTCAGCAGAGCAACAAAGAGACCCAGTACTTC
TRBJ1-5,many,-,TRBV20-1,CSARELGSDNQPQHF,TGCAGTGCTAGAGAGTTAGGGTCCGACAATCAGCCCCAGCATTTT
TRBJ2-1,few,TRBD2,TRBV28,CASSFPRKQVAGGTTYNEQFF,TGTGCCAGCAGTTTCCCCCGCAAGCAGGTAGCGGGAGGGACCACCTACAATGAGCAGTTCTTC
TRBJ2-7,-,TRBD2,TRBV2,CASRATSGSSYEQYF,TGTGCCAGCAGAGCGACTAGCGGGAGCTCCTACGAGCAGTACTTC
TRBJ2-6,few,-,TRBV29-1,CSVTMGSGANVLTF,TGCAGCGTAACGATGGGATCTGGGGCCAACGTCCTGACTTTC
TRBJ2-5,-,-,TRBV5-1,CASSLGLGVIPETQYF,TGCGCCAGCAGCTTGGGACTAGGAGTGATACCAGAGACCCAGTACTTC
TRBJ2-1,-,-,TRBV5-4,CASSLGVTEQFF,TGTGCCAGCAGCTTGGGCGTGACTGAGCAGTTCTTC
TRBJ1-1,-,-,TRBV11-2,CASSLGVRATEAFF,TGTGCCAGCAGCTTAGGAGTCAGGGCCACTGAAGCTTTCTTT
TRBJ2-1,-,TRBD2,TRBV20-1,CSARSKGLTKYNEQFF,TGCAGTGCTAGATCAAAGGGACTAACAAAATACAATGAGCAGTTCTTC
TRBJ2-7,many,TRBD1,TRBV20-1,CSASKTGSSYEQYF,TGCAGTGCTAGCAAGACAGGGAGCTCCTACGAGCAGTACTTC
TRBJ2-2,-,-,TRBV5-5,CASSFRQANTGELFF,TGTGCCAGCAGCTTTCGGCAGGCGAACACCGGGGAGCTGTTTTTT
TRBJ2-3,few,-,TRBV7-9,CATAGTGGTDTQYF,TGTGCCACCGCCGGGACGGGGGGCACAGATACGCAGTATTTT
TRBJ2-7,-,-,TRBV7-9,CASLYEGGESYEQYF,TGTGCCAGCCTTTACGAAGGAGGGGAATCCTACGAGCAGTACTTC
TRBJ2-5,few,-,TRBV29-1,CSVLGGWGTQYF,TGCAGCGTTCTGGGGGGCTGGGGGACCCAGTACTTC
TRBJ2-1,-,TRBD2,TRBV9,CASNLGLAGAHEQFF,TGTGCCAGCAACCTCGGACTAGCGGGGGCTCATGAGCAGTTCTTC
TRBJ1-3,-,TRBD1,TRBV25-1,CATTGDSGNTIYF,TGTGCCACTACAGGGGACTCTGGAAACACCATATATTTT
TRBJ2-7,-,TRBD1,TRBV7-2,CASSLNPGQGFYEQYF,TGTGCCAGCAGCTTAAACCCGGGACAGGGGTTCTACGAGCAGTACTTC
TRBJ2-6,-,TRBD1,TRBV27,CASSLKWQGAAGANVLTF,TGTGCCAGCAGTTTAAAATGGCAGGGGGCAGCTGGGGCCAACGTCCTGACTTTC
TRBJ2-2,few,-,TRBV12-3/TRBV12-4,CASALGVAGELFF,TGTGCCAGCGCTTTAGGGGTGGCCGGGGAGCTGTTTTTT
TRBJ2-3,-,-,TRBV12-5,CASGLGQWALDTQYF,TGTGCTAGTGGTTTGGGACAGTGGGCGTTGGATACGCAGTATTTT
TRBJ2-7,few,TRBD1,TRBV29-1,CSVEERGTGTYEQYF,TGCAGCGTTGAAGAGCGTGGGACAGGCACCTACGAGCAGTACTTC
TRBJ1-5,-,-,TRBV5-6,CASSLAAGEGNQPQHF,TGTGCCAGCAGCTTGGCCGCTGGGGAAGGCAATCAGCCCCAGCATTTT
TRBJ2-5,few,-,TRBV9,CASSVAGNQETQYF,TGTGCCAGCAGCGTAGCAGGGAACCAAGAGACCCAGTACTTC
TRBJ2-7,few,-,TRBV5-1,CASSPRWTGIYEQYF,TGCGCCAGCAGCCCCCGATGGACGGGGATCTACGAGCAGTACTTC
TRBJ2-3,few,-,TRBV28,CASSFRRGTDTQYF,TGTGCCAGCAGTTTTCGCCGAGGCACAGATACGCAGTATTTT
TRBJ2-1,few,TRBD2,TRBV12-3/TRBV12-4,CASRRLAPDNEQFF,TGTGCCAGCAGGCGACTAGCCCCAGACAATGAGCAGTTCTTC
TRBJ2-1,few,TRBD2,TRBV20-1,CSAKRDAYNEQFF,TGCAGTGCTAAGCGGGACGCCTACAATGAGCAGTTCTTC
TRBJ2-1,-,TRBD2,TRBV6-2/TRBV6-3,CASIQGLAGSYNEQFF,TGTGCCAGCATCCAAGGACTAGCGGGATCCTACAATGAGCAGTTCTTC
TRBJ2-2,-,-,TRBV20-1,CSASSGAGTGELFF,TGCAGTGCTAGTTCGGGGGCGGGCACCGGGGAGCTGTTTTTT
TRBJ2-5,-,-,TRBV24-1,CATRETAAETQYF,TGTGCCACCAGGGAGACAGCGGCGGAGACCCAGTACTTC
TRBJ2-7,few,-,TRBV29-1,CSVGAARSYEQYF,TGCAGCGTTGGGGCAGCACGGTCCTACGAGCAGTACTTC
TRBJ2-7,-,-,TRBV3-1,CASSQEYKFYEQYF,TGTGCCAGCAGCCAAGAATACAAGTTCTACGAGCAGTACTTC
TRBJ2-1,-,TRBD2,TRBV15,CATSSGRDEQFF,TGTGCCACCAGCAGCGGGAGGGATGAGCAGTTCTTC
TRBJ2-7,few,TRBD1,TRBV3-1,CASSQAFDRGLEQYF,TGTGCCAGCAGCCAAGCATTTGACAGGGGGCTTGAGCAGTACTTC
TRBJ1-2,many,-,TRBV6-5,CASSYSSPYYGYTF,TGTGCCAGCAGTTACTCGAGCCCTTACTATGGCTACACCTTC
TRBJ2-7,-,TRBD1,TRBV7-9,CASSLNRDSVYEQYF,TGTGCCAGCAGCTTAAATCGGGACAGCGTTTACGAGCAGTACTTC
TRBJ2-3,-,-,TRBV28,CASRDYPTDTQYF,TGTGCCAGCAGGGACTACCCCACAGATACGCAGTATTTT
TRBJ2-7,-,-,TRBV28,CASSSGAAVYLDEQYF,TGTGCCAGCAGTTCCGGGGCCGCGGTTTACTTGGACGAGCAGTACTTC
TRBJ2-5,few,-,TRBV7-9,CASQGQETQYF,TGTGCCAGCCAGGGACAAGAGACCCAGTACTTC
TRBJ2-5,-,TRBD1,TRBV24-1,CATRGTGEETQYF,TGTGCCACCAGAGGGACAGGGGAAGAGACCCAGTACTTC
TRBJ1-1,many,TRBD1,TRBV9,CASSTGVGLTEAFF,TGTGCCAGCAGCACAGGGGTCGGTCTCACTGAAGCTTTCTTT
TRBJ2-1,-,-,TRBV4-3,CASSQVVASYEQFF,TGCGCCAGCAGCCAAGTGGTAGCCAGCTATGAGCAGTTCTTC
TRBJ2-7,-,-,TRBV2,CASTDGTSYEQYF,TGTGCCAGCACGGATGGAACCTCCTACGAGCAGTACTTC
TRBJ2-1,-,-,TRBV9,CASSKGGDSYNEQFF,TGTGCCAGCAGCAAGGGTGGGGACTCCTACAATGAGCAGTTCTTC
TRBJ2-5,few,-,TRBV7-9,CASSLGIGNQETQYF,TGTGCCAGCAGCTTAGGCATCGGGAACCAAGAGACCCAGTACTTC
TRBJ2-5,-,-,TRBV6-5,CASSYSATQYF,TGTGCCAGCAGTTACTCGGCGACCCAGTACTTC
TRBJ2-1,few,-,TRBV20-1,CSARDVRGISSYNEQFF,TGCAGTGCTAGAGATGTAAGGGGAATTAGCTCCTACAATGAGCAGTTCTTC
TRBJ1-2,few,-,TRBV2,CASSADVQAGASYGYTF,TGTGCCAGCAGTGCGGATGTACAGGCGGGGGCCAGCTATGGCTACACCTTC
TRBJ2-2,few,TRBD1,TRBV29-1,CSVRQGASTGELFF,TGCAGCGTCCGACAGGGGGCCAGTACCGGGGAGCTGTTTTTT
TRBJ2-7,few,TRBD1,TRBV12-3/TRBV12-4,CASSPDREPSYEQYF,TGTGCCAGCAGCCCAGACAGGGAGCCTTCCTACGAGCAGTACTTC
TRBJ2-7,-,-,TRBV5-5,CASSLFAGLIVYEQYF,TGTGCCAGCAGCTTGTTCGCGGGACTTATCGTCTACGAGCAGTACTTC